A selection of T cell receptor beta chains follows, all from one sample in a study of blood T cells in healthy people across ages. TCRdb reprocessed the 5' RACE reads via MiXCR and lists one record per CDR3 protein. The table shows approximately 800,000 distinct CDR3 sequences, with approximately 59% occurring only once. The sequencing input was blood. The receptors here all came from a young man in good health. CDR3s include the opening cysteine and the closing phenylalanine or tryptophan. Each record gives: J gene, D gene, clone size, V gene, CDR3 protein, CDR3 DNA. D genes are given only for firm matches. Clone size is given for some rows only: seen once, a few or many times, or a class if the clone is expanded.

>TRBJ2-5|.|.|TRBV13
CASSSRGEQETQYF
TGTGCCAGCAGCTCCAGGGGGGAACAAGAGACCCAGTACTTC
>TRBJ2-7|.|few|TRBV7-2
CASTANSYEQYF
TGTGCCAGCACCGCTAACTCCTACGAGCAGTACTTC
>TRBJ2-7|.|.|TRBV5-6
CASSYGREPYEQYF
TGTGCCAGCAGCTATGGAAGAGAACCCTACGAGCAGTACTTC
>TRBJ2-7|TRBD1|.|TRBV28
CACSYYNRGYEQYF
TGTGCCTGCAGTTATTATAACAGGGGGTACGAGCAGTACTTC
>TRBJ2-7|.|few|TRBV4-2
CASRENRNEQYF
TGTGCCAGCAGGGAAAACCGGAACGAGCAGTACTTC
>TRBJ1-4|.|.|TRBV15
CATSRQQDVHEKLFF
TGTGCCACCAGCAGACAACAGGATGTCCATGAAAAACTGTTTTTT
>TRBJ1-4|.|.|TRBV28
CASSLEKEINEKLFF
TGTGCCAGCAGTTTGGAAAAGGAGATAAATGAAAAGCTGTTTTTT
>TRBJ2-1|.|.|TRBV6-5
CASSYEQSSYNEQFF
TGTGCCAGCAGTTACGAACAAAGCTCCTACAATGAGCAGTTCTTC
>TRBJ1-2|TRBD1|.|TRBV7-2
CASSPGTGPNYGYTF
TGTGCCAGCAGCCCCGGGACAGGGCCTAACTATGGCTACACCTTC
>TRBJ2-1|.|.|TRBV29-1
CSVGGRDEQFF
TGCAGCGTAGGGGGGCGGGATGAGCAGTTCTTC
>TRBJ2-7|.|once|TRBV11-2
CASSLRTGISSRQYF
TGTGCCAGCAGCCTCAGAACGGGCATTTCTTCGAGGCAGTACTTC
>TRBJ2-3|.|.|TRBV20-1
CSALTAAGTDTQYF
TGCAGTGCTCTAACCGCCGCTGGCACAGATACGCAGTATTTT
>TRBJ1-5|.|.|TRBV27
CASSSTGHRADRPQHF
TGTGCCAGCAGTTCGACAGGTCACCGGGCCGATCGGCCCCAGCATTTT
>TRBJ1-5|.|.|TRBV10-3
CAISEGSSNQPQHF
TGTGCCATCAGTGAAGGGTCTAGCAATCAGCCCCAGCATTTT
>TRBJ2-5|.|once|TRBV7-9
CASSLVLGVDEQYF
TGTGCCAGCAGCTTAGTATTGGGAGTAGATGAGCAGTACTTC